Following are 30 T cell receptor beta chains from one sample sequenced in a study of response to subunit inactivated influenza vaccine. A single record per CDR3 protein comes from TCRdb applying MiXCR to the RT-PCR reads. The sample carries 650,000 to 850,000 distinct CDR3 sequences, roughly 14% recorded once. The sample consisted of PBMCs from blood, taken 14 to 15 days before vaccination. The receptors originated from a man in his forties or fifties who received an inactivated influenza vaccine.

J is TRBJ1-5 and V is TRBV19; a weak D match, TRBD1 (6 bases). Germline V gene data show CDR1 as LNHDA and CDR2 as SQIVND (reference sequence). Trimming cost V 1 base and J 6 bases, with 10 bases left between them. The CDR3 sequence is 14 residues long. CDR3 DNA sequence: TGTGCCAGTAGTATAGGCTGGGGGGCTCAGCCCCAGCATTTT. Translation gives CASSIGWGAQPQHF.

This clonotype was recorded at least ten times. The V and J genes are TRBV7-6 and TRBJ2-3; D unresolved. V shed 1 base and J shed 0 bases, with 11 bases lying between them. Germline V CDR1 and CDR2: SGHVS, FNYEAQ. CDR3 size: 16 residues. The CDR3 DNA reads TGTGCCAGCAGCTTAGTTTGGGCGCCCAGCACAGATACGCAGTATTTT. This encodes CASSLVWAPSTDTQYF.

Ten or more counts support this clonotype. The V and J genes are TRBV28 and TRBJ2-2; possible D gene TRBD1, 6 bases. The V gene lost 6 bases and the J gene lost 7 bases, with 12 bases spanning the gap. CDR3 length equals 13 residues. Germline CDR1 and CDR2: MDHEN and SYDVKM. As DNA, the CDR3 is TGTGCCAGCAGCTGGACAGCCCTCGGGGAGCTGTTTTTT. The encoded protein is CASSWTALGELFF.

This clonotype was seen more than once but under ten times. V is TRBV3-1 and J is TRBJ2-3; D tentatively fits TRBD1 or TRBD2 (5 bases each). This CDR3 is built from 13 residues. The germline V gene has CDR1 LGHDT and CDR2 YNNKEL (reference sequence). Trimming took 2 bases from V and 6 from J, leaving 9 bases between them. The DNA of the CDR3 is TGTGCCAGCAGCCAATACAGGAGGGATACGCAGTATTTT. As protein: CASSQYRRDTQYF.

V is TRBV2 and J is TRBJ2-1; D is unclear. Deletions cut 6 bases from V and 4 bases from J, with 7 bases between. The CDR3 is made up of 12 amino acids. CDR1 is SNHLY, CDR2 FYNNEI, per germline. The CDR3 bases are TGTGCCAGCAGACCCGATTACAATGAGCAGTTCTTC. This translates into CASRPDYNEQFF.

The V call is TRBV3-1, the J call TRBJ2-1; TRBD2 matches 14 bases. Germline assignment: CDR1 LGHDT and CDR2 YNNKEL (reference sequence). The CDR3 consists of 14 residues. Losses at the gene ends were 8 bases for V and 8 bases for J; bases not matched to a gene: 5. The CDR3 DNA sequence: TGTGCCAGCGGACGACTAGCGGGAGGGGATGAGCAGTTCTTC. It translates to CASGRLAGGDEQFF.

CDR3 region: CAISDSDRGDQPQHF. The CDR3 nucleotides read TGTGCCATCAGTGACTCGGACAGGGGCGATCAGCCCCAGCATTTT. The V call is TRBV10-3, the J call TRBJ1-5, with 9 nucleotides matching TRBD1. In germline, CDR1 is ENHRY, CDR2 SYGVKD. Losses at the gene ends were 3 bases for V and 5 bases for J; bases not matched to a gene: 5. This CDR3 has 15 residues.

In nucleotides, the CDR3 is TGTGCCAGCTCACCCCCGGGACAGGCCTCTGGAAACACCATATATTTT. Its translation is CASSPPGQASGNTIYF. The genes are TRBV18 and TRBJ1-3; TRBD1 aligns across 8 bases. The junction had 4 bases not matched to a gene; V was cut back by 3 bases and J by 0 bases. The CDR3 covers 16 residues. Germline lookup yields CDR1 KGHSH and CDR2 LQKENI.

V usage is TRBV13 and J usage is TRBJ2-3; D possibly corresponds to TRBD2 (6 bases). CDR3 length equals 15 residues. Germline lookup yields CDR1 PRHDT and CDR2 FYEKMQ (reference sequence). The V and J ends lost 5 bases and 2 bases respectively, with 14 bases between them. CDR3: CASSTRDFPTDTQYF. The CDR3 DNA reads as TGTGCCAGCAGCACCCGGGACTTTCCCACAGATACGCAGTATTTT.

This clonotype was detected a few times. The chain has TRBV27 and TRBJ2-2, with TRBD1 matching over 8 bases. The CDR3 length is 15 residues. Per germline, CDR1 MNHEY and CDR2 SMNVEV (reference sequence). Unmatched junction bases numbered 3, after V lost 1 base and J lost 5 bases. Written as DNA, the CDR3 is TGTGCCAGCAGTTTATGGACAGGGACAACCGGGGAGCTGTTTTTT. Translation: CASSLWTGTTGELFF.

This clonotype was seen more than once but under ten times. The chain combines TRBV20-1 with TRBJ1-5, with unresolved D. CDR1 and CDR2 from the germline V gene are DFQATT and SNEGSKA (reference sequence). V shed 0 bases and J shed 6 bases, with 15 bases lying between them. The CDR3 spans 15 residues. In DNA form, the CDR3 reads TGCAGTGCTAGAGATAGCGGAGGGAATAGTCAGCCCCAGCATTTT. Translated: CSARDSGGNSQPQHF.

For the CDR3, the DNA is TGTGCCAGCAGACCCCTAAGAGCGAGAGGGGATGATGAGCAGTTCTTC. The encoded protein is CASRPLRARGDDEQFF. This sequence joins TRBV3-1 and TRBJ2-1; D tentatively fits TRBD1 or TRBD2 (5 bases each). CDR3 length: 16 residues. Per the germline V gene, CDR1 is LGHDT and CDR2 is YNNKEL (reference sequence). With 6 bases removed from V and 8 bases from J, the gap between germline ends came to 23 bases.

The rearrangement uses TRBV7-6 and TRBJ2-3; unclear D gene. Germline V CDR1 and CDR2: SGHVS, FNYEAQ. V lost 1 base and J lost 10, with 9 bases in between. There are 12 residues in the CDR3. CDR3 region: CASSLDRVPQYF. The CDR3 nucleotides read TGTGCCAGCAGCTTAGATAGGGTGCCGCAGTATTTT.

The rearrangement uses TRBV7-9 and TRBJ2-1; 9 nucleotides line up with TRBD2. This CDR3 contains 14 residues. The germline V gene encodes CDR1 SEHNR and CDR2 FQNEAQ (reference sequence). With V trimmed by 8 bases and J by 4 bases, 6 bases remained unmatched. CDR3 sequence: CASEASGVYNEQFF. CDR3 nucleotides: TGTGCCAGCGAGGCTAGCGGGGTTTACAATGAGCAGTTCTTC.

The chain combines TRBV5-1 with TRBJ1-2, with D perhaps TRBD1 (6 bases). Germline CDR1 is SGHRS and CDR2 is YFSETQ. This CDR3 is 14 amino acids long. The V and J ends lost 4 bases and 0 bases respectively, with 10 bases between them. The CDR3 bases are TGCGCCAGCAGCACAGGACAGACTAACTATGGCTACACCTTC. Amino acid sequence: CASSTGQTNYGYTF.

This clonotype has more than one count but fewer than ten. The genes are TRBV5-1 and TRBJ2-7, with 10 bases fitting TRBD1. CDR3 length: 18 residues. Germline assignment: CDR1 SGHRS and CDR2 YFSETQ. The V and J ends lost 2 bases and 4 bases, in that order; junction bases with no gene match: 15. The CDR3 nucleotides read TGCGCCAGCAGCTTCCCTTTGCCGGGACAGGGGCGACCTTACGAGCAGTACTTC. Translation: CASSFPLPGQGRPYEQYF. Based on the CDR3 plus reference TRBV5-1 and TRBJ2-7, the full variable domain is KAGVTQTPRYLIKTRGQQVTLSCSPISGHRSVSWYQQTPGQGLQFLFEYFSETQRNKGNFPGRFSGRQFSNSRSEMNVSTLELGDSALYLCASSFPLPGQGRPYEQYFGPGTRLTVT.

The DNA of the CDR3 is TGTGCCAGCAGCTTAGAGGGGACGGTGGGTAGGACCCAGTACTTC. It specifies CASSLEGTVGRTQYF. The V and J genes are TRBV7-2 and TRBJ2-5, with D perhaps TRBD1 or TRBD2 (5 bases each). The CDR3 consists of 15 residues. V lost 1 base and J lost 7, with 16 bases in between. Germline V gene sequence: CDR1 SGHTA, CDR2 FQGNSA.

This clonotype was found a few times. The rearrangement joins TRBV28 to TRBJ2-5, with 9 bases that match TRBD2. J was trimmed by 1 base and V by 6 bases; bases with no gene match: 6. Germline CDR1 and CDR2: MDHEN and SYDVKM. The CDR3 spans 15 residues. For the CDR3, the DNA is TGTGCCAGCAGCGGTAGCGGGAGCGCCCAAGAGACCCAGTACTTC. Its translation: CASSGSGSAQETQYF.

This CDR3 reads CSAKTSGGIHTQYF. Written as DNA, the CDR3 is TGCAGTGCTAAGACTAGCGGGGGAATTCATACGCAGTATTTT. This chain joins TRBV20-1 and TRBJ2-3; 12 bases are shared with TRBD2. The CDR3 spans 14 residues. CDR1 is DFQATT, CDR2 SNEGSKA, per germline (reference sequence). V was clipped by 4 bases and J by 7 bases; unmatched bases: 6.

This clonotype turned up a few times. V gene TRBV4-2 combines with J gene TRBJ2-2, with TRBD2 identical over 7 bases. This CDR3 spans 15 amino acids. The germline CDR1 and CDR2 sequences are LGHNA and YNFKEQ. J was trimmed by 6 bases and V by 0 bases; bases with no gene match: 4. Here the CDR3 reads CASSQDWGGAGELFF. Here the CDR3 DNA reads TGTGCCAGCAGCCAAGATTGGGGGGGAGCCGGGGAGCTGTTTTTT.

The CDR3 nucleotides read TGTGCCACCCAGCCGACAGGGCCCAGCAATCAGCCCCAGCATTTT. Translation gives CATQPTGPSNQPQHF. The rearrangement links TRBV24-1 to TRBJ1-5; 7 bases are a match to TRBD1. Germline CDR1 KGHDR, CDR2 SFDVKD. The CDR3 contains 15 residues. V lost 9 bases to trimming and J lost 1 base; unmatched junction nucleotides: 8.

The chain links TRBV4-2 to TRBJ2-1; 9 nucleotides agree with TRBD1. The CDR3 length is 19 residues. J was trimmed by 4 bases and V by 7 bases; bases with no gene match: 20. Germline V gene lookup returns CDR1 LGHNA and CDR2 YNFKEQ. The CDR3 DNA sequence: TGTGCCAGCACCCCCCGTCCGGGGACAGGGATCCTAGATTACAATGAGCAGTTCTTC. Amino acids: CASTPRPGTGILDYNEQFF.

This clonotype was seen more than once but under ten times. The CDR3: CSANIPGVNAEKLFF. The CDR3 nucleotides are TGCAGTGCCAACATTCCAGGGGTCAATGCGGAAAAACTGTTTTTT. The chain has TRBV20-1 and TRBJ1-4; D possibly corresponds to TRBD1 (6 bases). From germline, CDR1 is DFQATT and CDR2 SNEGSKA (reference sequence). This CDR3 is built from 15 residues. The V gene lost 6 bases and the J gene lost 8 bases, with 22 bases spanning the gap.

This clonotype came up a few times. The chain recombines TRBV20-1 with TRBJ2-3; 9 bases are a match to TRBD1. The CDR3 totals 16 residues. From germline, CDR1 is DFQATT and CDR2 SNEGSKA (reference sequence). The V gene end was trimmed by 5 bases and the J gene end by 0 bases; junction bases not matched to a gene: 9. The CDR3 region is CSAAGTGTTSTDTQYF. The CDR3 DNA is TGCAGTGCTGCCGGGACAGGGACGACTAGCACAGATACGCAGTATTTT.

In its sample, this clonotype was seen many times. The chain recombines TRBV12-3 or TRBV12-4 with TRBJ2-7; no definite D call. Trimming pared 3 bases from V and 5 bases from J, leaving 8 bases between. This CDR3 has 12 amino acids. The CDR3: CASSLRHHEQYF. CDR3 bases: TGTGCCAGCAGTTTGCGACACCACGAGCAGTACTTC.

This clonotype came up a few times. V and J are TRBV7-6 and TRBJ2-5; 11 bases are shared with TRBD2. V trimming: 6 bases; J trimming: 5 bases; junction bases outside the gene matches: 8. The CDR3 length is 15 residues. The V gene's germline CDR1 is SGHVS and CDR2 FNYEAQ. In DNA, the CDR3 is TGTGCCAGCAGTACTAGCGGGAGTTCGAGGGAGACCCAGTACTTC. It codes for CASSTSGSSRETQYF.

There are many counts of this clonotype. The V call is TRBV2, the J call TRBJ1-6; D is possibly TRBD1 (6 bases). Germline CDR1 is SNHLY and CDR2 is FYNNEI. This CDR3 is built from 15 residues. Trimming removed 6 bases at V and 5 bases at J, with 14 bases between. The CDR3 DNA is TGTGCCAGCAGGACAGGCGCTTCACATAATTCACCCCTCCACTTT. Translation gives CASRTGASHNSPLHF.

This clonotype was recorded a few times. V and J are TRBV12-3 or TRBV12-4 and TRBJ1-2; 7 nucleotides agree with TRBD1. The CDR3 consists of 14 residues. V lost 3 bases to trimming and J lost 8 bases; unmatched junction nucleotides: 9. Here the CDR3 reads CASSLAGQSNGYTF. CDR3 coding DNA: TGTGCCAGCAGTTTGGCGGGACAGTCGAACGGCTACACCTTC.

The table lists this clonotype with many counts. This chain connects TRBV6-2 or TRBV6-3 to TRBJ2-7; 11 bases agree with TRBD2. This CDR3 is 16 amino acids long. CDR1 is MNHEY and CDR2 is SVGEGT in the germline V gene. After removal of 10 bases from V and 2 bases from J, the junction contained 13 bases not matched to a gene. CDR3: CATFSPGLAAPYEQYF. CDR3 DNA sequence: TGTGCCACCTTTAGTCCGGGACTAGCGGCACCCTACGAGCAGTACTTC.

V is TRBV12-3 or TRBV12-4 and J is TRBJ2-6, with D unclear. V was trimmed by 7 bases and J by 0 bases, leaving 10 bases between them. The CDR3 has 15 amino acids. This CDR3 reads CASTLGDSGANVLTF. CDR3 nucleotide sequence: TGTGCCAGCACTCTAGGAGACTCTGGGGCCAACGTCCTGACTTTC.